The table lists the clone carrying this T cell receptor beta chain with a few counts. Patients counted as stable if ophthalmopathy did not develop within 18 months. The CDR3 contains 12 residues. Trimming cost V 0 bases and J 5 bases, with 3 bases left between them. The germline V gene encodes CDR1 LNHNV and CDR2 YYDKDF (reference sequence). This entry is derived from a study of T cells in Graves' hyperthyroidism and ophthalmopathy. Amplified TCR beta CDR3 regions came from RNA transcripts. HTBI primers were used for first-round RT-PCR of the TCR CDR3. TCRdb ran MiXCR on the multiplex PCR reads and lists one entry per CDR3 protein. The data hold some 600,000 distinct CDR3 sequences, with about 43% observed a single time.

Sequenced material: peripheral blood or thyroid tissue (not recorded which). V and J are TRBV15 and TRBJ2-3; no firm D call. The sequence derives from a woman aged 18-29 years with Graves' hyperthyroidism. In DNA, the CDR3 is TGTGCCACCAGCAGAGATCGAGATACGCAGTATTTT. Translated: CATSRDRDTQYF.